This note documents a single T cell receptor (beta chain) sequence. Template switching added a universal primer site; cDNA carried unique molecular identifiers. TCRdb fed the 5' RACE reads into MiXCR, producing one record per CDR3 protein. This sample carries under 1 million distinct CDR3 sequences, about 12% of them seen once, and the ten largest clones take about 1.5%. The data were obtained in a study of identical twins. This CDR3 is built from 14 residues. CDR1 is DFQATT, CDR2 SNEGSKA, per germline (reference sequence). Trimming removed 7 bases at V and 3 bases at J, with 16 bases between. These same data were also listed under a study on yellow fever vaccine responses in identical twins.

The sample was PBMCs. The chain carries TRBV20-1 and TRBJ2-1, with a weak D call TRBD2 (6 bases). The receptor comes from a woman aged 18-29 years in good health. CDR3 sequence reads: CSGGVSGLYNEQFF. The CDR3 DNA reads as TGCAGTGGTGGGGTTAGCGGACTCTACAATGAGCAGTTCTTC.